This T cell receptor beta chain was obtained from a study of a mutant IDH1 vaccine in newly diagnosed glioma. The time point was: week 5, during vaccination. Vaccination comprised doses that each held 300 ug of mutant IDH1 20-mer peptide, plus topical imiquimod. The CDR3 extends over 19 amino acids. The germline gives CDR1 SGHDN, CDR2 FVKESK. V was cut by 2 bases and J by 1 base, with 24 bases left in between. Using immunoSEQ multiplex PCR, the repertoire was profiled, and TCRdb retains in-frame clones only, with some absent. The profile shows over 50,000 clones, more than 80% of them singletons. Concerning this clone itself: Its matching antigen is unknown.

Study conclusions and caveats: Immune responses induced by the vaccine were seen in 93.3% of patients, spanning multiple MHC alleles.

This rearrangement joins TRBV14 to TRBJ2-7; D is perhaps TRBD1 (6 bases). The material sequenced was PBMCs, taken from a glioma patient whose treatment included an IDH1 peptide vaccine. The sequence derives from a woman in her forties with glioma. CDR3 amino acids: CASSQRTLPFRGMSYEQYF. In nucleotides, the CDR3 is TGTGCCAGCAGCCAAAGGACCCTCCCTTTCAGGGGTATGTCCTACGAGCAGTACTTC.